This T cell receptor (beta chain) was obtained from a study of T cells after yellow fever vaccination. The study's findings and limits: The secondary T-cell response peaked on day 5, not day 15, but was weaker.

The germline V and J ends were trimmed by 5 bases and 7 bases, with 15 bases remaining between them. The CDR3 sequence is 14 residues long. Germline lookup yields CDR1 SGHVS and CDR2 FQNEAQ. TCRdb recomputed calls from the 5' RACE reads with MiXCR, one row per CDR3 protein. This table holds about 250,000 distinct CDR3 sequences, 3.6% found once. This clonotype was seen repeatedly, ten times or more. The antigen remains unidentified. The V call is TRBV7-8, the J call TRBJ1-5, with D possibly matching TRBD1 (5 bases). The receptor was isolated from a man between 18 and 29 years old who received the YFV17D yellow fever vaccine. This specimen was PBMCs, taken 15 days after the yellow fever booster vaccination. CDR3 sequence reads: CASSLQETGQPQHF. The CDR3 coding sequence is TGTGCCAGCAGCCTACAGGAAACGGGACAGCCCCAGCATTTT.